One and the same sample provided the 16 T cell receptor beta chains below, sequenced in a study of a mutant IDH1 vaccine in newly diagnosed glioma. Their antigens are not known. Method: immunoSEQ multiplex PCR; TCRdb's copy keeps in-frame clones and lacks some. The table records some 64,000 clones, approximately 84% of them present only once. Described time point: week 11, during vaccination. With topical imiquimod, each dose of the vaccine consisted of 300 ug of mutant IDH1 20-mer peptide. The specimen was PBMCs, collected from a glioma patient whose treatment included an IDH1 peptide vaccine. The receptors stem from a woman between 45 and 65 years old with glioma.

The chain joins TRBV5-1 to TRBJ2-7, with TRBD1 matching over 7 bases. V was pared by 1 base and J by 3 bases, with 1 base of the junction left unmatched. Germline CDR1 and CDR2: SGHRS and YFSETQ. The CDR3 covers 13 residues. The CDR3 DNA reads TGCGCCAGCAGCTTGTGGGACAGCTACGAGCAGTACTTC. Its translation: CASSLWDSYEQYF.

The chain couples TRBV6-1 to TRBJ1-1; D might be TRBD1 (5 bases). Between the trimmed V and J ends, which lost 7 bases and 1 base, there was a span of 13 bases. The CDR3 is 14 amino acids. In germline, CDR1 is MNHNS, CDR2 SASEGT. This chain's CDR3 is CASTRQGGNTEAFF. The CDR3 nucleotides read TGTGCCAGCACCCGGCAGGGAGGGAACACTGAAGCTTTCTTT.

The CDR3 DNA follows: TGTGCCAGTCGAGCGGGGGGCGGGGGCTACGAGCAGTACTTC. It specifies CASRAGGGGYEQYF. The V call is TRBV19, the J call TRBJ2-7, with 9 bases lining up with TRBD2. The CDR3 runs 14 residues. With V trimmed by 8 bases and J by 3 bases, 8 bases remained unmatched. Germline-derived CDR1 and CDR2 are LNHDA and SQIVND (reference sequence).

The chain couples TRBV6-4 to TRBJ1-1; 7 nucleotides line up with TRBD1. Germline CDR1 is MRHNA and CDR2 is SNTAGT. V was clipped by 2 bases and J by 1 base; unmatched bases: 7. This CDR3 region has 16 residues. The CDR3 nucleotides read TGTGCCAGCAGTGACGATCCTCGGACAGGGAACACTGAAGCTTTCTTT. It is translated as CASSDDPRTGNTEAFF.

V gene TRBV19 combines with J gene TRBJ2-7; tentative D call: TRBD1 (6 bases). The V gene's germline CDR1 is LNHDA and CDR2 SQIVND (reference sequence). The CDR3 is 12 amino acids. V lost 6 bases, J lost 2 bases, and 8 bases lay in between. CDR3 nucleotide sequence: TGTGCCAGTAGCCCAGGGGCCTACGAGCAGTACTTC. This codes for CASSPGAYEQYF.

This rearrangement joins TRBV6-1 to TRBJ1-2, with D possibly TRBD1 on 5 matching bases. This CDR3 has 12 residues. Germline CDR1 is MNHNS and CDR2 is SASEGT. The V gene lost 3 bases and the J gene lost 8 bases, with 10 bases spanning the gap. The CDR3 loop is CASSDWGNGYTF. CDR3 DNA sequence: TGTGCCAGCAGTGATTGGGGGAACGGCTACACCTTC.

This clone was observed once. The CDR3 loop is CASSLGTGGGETQYF. The CDR3 coding sequence is TGTGCCAGCAGCCTCGGGACAGGGGGAGGAGAGACCCAGTACTTC. The chain has TRBV5-4 and TRBJ2-5; 11 nucleotides agree with TRBD1. CDR1 is SGHNT and CDR2 is YYREEE in the germline V gene (reference sequence). J was trimmed by 4 bases and V by 4 bases; bases with no gene match: 6. The CDR3 sequence is 15 residues long. Based on the CDR3 plus reference TRBV5-4 and TRBJ2-5, the full variable domain is ETGVTQSPTHLIKTRGQQVTLRCSSQSGHNTVSWYQQALGQGPQFIFQYYREEENGRGNFPPRFSGLQFPNYSSELNVNALELDDSALYLCASSLGTGGGETQYFGPGTRLLVL.

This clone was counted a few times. The CDR3 DNA sequence: TGCAGCGTTGTAGAGACAGGACGCAATTCACCCCTCCACTTT. This encodes CSVVETGRNSPLHF. The chain uses TRBV29-1 and TRBJ1-6, with a weak D call TRBD1 (6 bases). Germline V CDR1 and CDR2: SQVTM, ANQGSEA. CDR3 length equals 14 residues. Between the trimmed V and J ends, which lost 4 bases and 7 bases, there was a span of 14 bases.

In nucleotides, the CDR3 is TGCGCCAGCCATAGCGGGGACAGTACCCACAATGAGCAGTTCTTC. It translates to CASHSGDSTHNEQFF. The chain couples TRBV5-1 to TRBJ2-1; the D gene is possibly TRBD2 (8 bases). This CDR3 region has 15 residues. Trimming pared 7 bases from V and 5 bases from J, leaving 19 bases between. CDR1 and CDR2 (germline): SGHRS, YFSETQ. Variable domain in full (rest from reference TRBV5-1 and TRBJ2-1): KAGVTQTPRYLIKTRGQQVTLSCSPISGHRSVSWYQQTPGQGLQFLFEYFSETQRNKGNFPGRFSGRQFSNSRSEMNVSTLELGDSALYLCASHSGDSTHNEQFFGPGTRLTVL.

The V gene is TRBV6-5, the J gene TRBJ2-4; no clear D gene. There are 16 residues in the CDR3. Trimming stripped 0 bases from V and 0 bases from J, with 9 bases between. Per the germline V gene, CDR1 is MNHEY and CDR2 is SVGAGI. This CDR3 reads CASSYSNGKAKNIQYF. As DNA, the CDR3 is TGTGCCAGCAGTTACTCCAACGGAAAAGCCAAAAACATTCAGTACTTC.

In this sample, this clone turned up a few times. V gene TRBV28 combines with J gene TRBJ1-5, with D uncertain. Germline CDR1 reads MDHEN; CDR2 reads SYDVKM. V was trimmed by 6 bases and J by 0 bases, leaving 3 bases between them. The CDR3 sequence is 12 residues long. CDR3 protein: CASRGSNQPQHF. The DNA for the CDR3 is TGTGCCAGCAGGGGTAGCAATCAGCCCCAGCATTTT.

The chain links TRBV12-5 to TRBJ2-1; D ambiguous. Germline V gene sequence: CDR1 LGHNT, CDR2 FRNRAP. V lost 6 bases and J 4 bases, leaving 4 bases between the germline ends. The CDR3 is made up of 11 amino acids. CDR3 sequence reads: CASGHYNEQFF. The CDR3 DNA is TGTGCTAGTGGCCATTACAATGAGCAGTTCTTC.

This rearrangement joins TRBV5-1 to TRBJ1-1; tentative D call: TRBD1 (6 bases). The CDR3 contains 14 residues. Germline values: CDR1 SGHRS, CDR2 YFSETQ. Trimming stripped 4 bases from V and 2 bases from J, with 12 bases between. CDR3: CASSQTGINTEAFF. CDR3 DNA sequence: TGCGCCAGCAGCCAAACAGGGATTAACACTGAAGCTTTCTTT.

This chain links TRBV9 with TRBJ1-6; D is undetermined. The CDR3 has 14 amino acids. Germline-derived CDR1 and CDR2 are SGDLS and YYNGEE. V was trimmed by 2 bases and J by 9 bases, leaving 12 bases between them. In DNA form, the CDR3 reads TGTGCCAGCAGCGTGGGCAGTATAGGTTCACCCCTCCACTTT. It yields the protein CASSVGSIGSPLHF.

The chain's CDR3 is CASSYSGQIAGELFF. DNA for the CDR3: TGTGCCAGCAGTTACTCCGGACAAATTGCCGGGGAGCTGTTTTTT. V and J are TRBV6-5 and TRBJ2-2; tentatively, D is TRBD1 (5 bases). The ends were cut back, 0 bases at V and 6 bases at J, with 11 bases in the middle. There are 15 residues in the CDR3. From germline, CDR1 is MNHEY and CDR2 SVGAGI.

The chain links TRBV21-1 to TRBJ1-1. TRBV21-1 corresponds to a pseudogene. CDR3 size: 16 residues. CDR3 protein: CASRNGGRTENTEAFF. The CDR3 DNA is TGTGCCAGCAGAAATGGAGGGCGGACAGAGAACACTGAAGCTTTCTTT.